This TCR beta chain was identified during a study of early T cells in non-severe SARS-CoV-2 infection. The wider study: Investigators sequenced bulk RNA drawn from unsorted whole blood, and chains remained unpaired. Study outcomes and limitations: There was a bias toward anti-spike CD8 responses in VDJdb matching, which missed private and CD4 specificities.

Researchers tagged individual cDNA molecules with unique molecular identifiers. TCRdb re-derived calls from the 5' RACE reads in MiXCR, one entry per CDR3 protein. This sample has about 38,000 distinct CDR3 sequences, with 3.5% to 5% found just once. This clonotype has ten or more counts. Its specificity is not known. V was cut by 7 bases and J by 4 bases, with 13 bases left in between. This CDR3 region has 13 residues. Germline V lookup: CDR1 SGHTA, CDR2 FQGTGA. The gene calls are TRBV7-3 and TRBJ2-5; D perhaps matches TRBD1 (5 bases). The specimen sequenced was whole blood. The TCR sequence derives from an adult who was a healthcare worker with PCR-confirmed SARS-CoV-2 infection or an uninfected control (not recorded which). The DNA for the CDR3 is TGTGCCAGCACCCGACAGCCCGGAGAGACCCAGTACTTC. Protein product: CASTRQPGETQYF.